This TCR beta chain comes out of a study of cytotoxic CD8 clonotypes in ibrutinib-treated CLL. Sequencing used immunoSEQ multiplex PCR; TCRdb keeps in-frame clones, though not all of them. The sample carries some 14,000 clones, around 70% recorded once. As regards this clone: As yet, its antigen is unknown.

Trimming took off 1 base at V and 2 bases at J, with 5 bases between the two ends. The CDR3 contains 13 residues. Germline assignment: CDR1 SGHTA and CDR2 FQGTGA. Around 1.8 micrograms of genomic DNA (from cryopreserved PBMCs) were used for TCR beta libraries. Overall study findings and caveats: Sampling of sustained-remission and progressing patients occurred at differing times.

Sequencing used PBMCs, obtained before ibrutinib treatment. The TCR sequence derives from a human donor with chronic lymphocytic leukemia. V gene TRBV7-3 combines with J gene TRBJ2-5; D remains ambiguous. CDR3 bases: TGTGCCAGCAGCTTAATCCGGCAAGAGACCCAGTACTTC. It translates to CASSLIRQETQYF.